This is a list of T cell receptor beta chains from one sample in a study of blood T cell repertoires in COVID-19. Libraries were prepared by immunoSEQ multiplex PCR; TCRdb keeps only in-frame clonotypes and omits some of them. The sample includes roughly 120,000 clones, roughly 90% of them seen just once. The material sequenced was peripheral blood. The receptors originated from a human donor in a cohort sampled during active COVID-19. CDR3s include the opening cysteine and the closing phenylalanine or tryptophan. The D gene is left open where the match is weak. Clone size is shown for a subset of rows, as once, few, many or a class of expanded clone.

cdr3_nt cdr3_aa d_call j_call v_call clone_size
TGCGCCAGCAGCTTGACAGGGCACCCCCTCCAAGAGACCCAGTACTTC CASSLTGHPLQETQYF NA TRBJ2-5 TRBV5-1 once
TGTGCCAGCAGCTTAGCGCGACAGGGCACTGAAGCTTTCTTT CASSLARQGTEAFF TRBD1 TRBJ1-1 TRBV7-8 once
TGTGCCAGCAGTTTCCCAGGACTAACAACTAACACTGAAGCTTTCTTT CASSFPGLTTNTEAFF NA TRBJ1-1 TRBV6-6 NA
TGTGCCAGCTCGTCGAGACAGGGGGCTGGCTATGGCTACACCTTC CASSSRQGAGYGYTF TRBD1 TRBJ1-2 TRBV18 NA
TGTGCCAGCAATATGGCAGGGGCCAACTATGGCTACACCTTC CASNMAGANYGYTF NA TRBJ1-2 TRBV9 NA
TGTGCCAGCAGCTTCGTAGCGGGGGGGCTGTACGAGCAGTACTTC CASSFVAGGLYEQYF TRBD2 TRBJ2-7 TRBV7-9 NA
TGTGCCTGGAGAGATAACACCAACCCCCCGGGACAGAAGGGCTACGAGCAGTACTTC CAWRDNTNPPGQKGYEQYF TRBD1 TRBJ2-7 TRBV30 NA
TGTGCCAGCAGCTGGGGGGGCTATGGCTACACCTTC CASSWGGYGYTF NA TRBJ1-2 TRBV28 NA
TGTGCCACCAGTGACGTTAGCGGGAGGGTTACAGATACGCAGTATTTT CATSDVSGRVTDTQYF TRBD2 TRBJ2-3 TRBV24-1 NA
TGTGCCAGTAGTATTCTTTTATCCGTGGCTAGCGGGAGGAATGAGCAGTTCTTC CASSILLSVASGRNEQFF TRBD2 TRBJ2-1 TRBV19 NA
TGTGCCAGCAGTTTCCAGACAGGGATTTCAGATACGCAGTATTTT CASSFQTGISDTQYF TRBD1 TRBJ2-3 TRBV28 NA
TGTGCCAGCACCCTCAGGGGGGATCCGGACAATGAGCAGTTCTTC CASTLRGDPDNEQFF NA TRBJ2-1 TRBV2 once
TGTGCCTGGAGTGCCCAGACAGATCAGCCCCAGCATTTT CAWSAQTDQPQHF NA TRBJ1-5 TRBV30 NA
TGCAGCGTTGAAATACCATTGGGCAGGAACACTGAAGCTTTCTTT CSVEIPLGRNTEAFF NA TRBJ1-1 TRBV29-1 NA
TGTGCCAGCAGCCCCCGGCAAGGGGGAAGGGGTGAAGCTTTCTTT CASSPRQGGRGEAFF NA TRBJ1-1 TRBV7-6 few
TGTGCCAGCGGGACAGAAAATGAAAAACTGTTTTTT CASGTENEKLFF TRBD1 TRBJ1-4 TRBV19 NA
TGTGCCAGCTCACCACGGAGGAGTCTAAGTAGCACAGATACGCAGTATTTT CASSPRRSLSSTDTQYF NA TRBJ2-3 TRBV18 once
TGTGCCAGCAGGACCCCTCGGGGCGGGAGTTACAATGAGCAGTTCTTC CASRTPRGGSYNEQFF TRBD2 TRBJ2-1 TRBV11-2 NA
TGTGCCAGCTCACCACCCCGACAGCATTCACCCCTCCACTTT CASSPPRQHSPLHF NA TRBJ1-6 TRBV18 NA
TGTGCCAGCCAGCGGGAGACCCCTAGTGAGCAGTTCTTC CASQRETPSEQFF TRBD2 TRBJ2-1 TRBV2 NA
TGTGCCAGCAGCTTGGTGGGGCTTGAAGCTTTCTTT CASSLVGLEAFF NA TRBJ1-1 TRBV5-6 NA
TGTGCCAGCAGCCCCGACAGTACTCCTAACTATGGCTACACCTTC CASSPDSTPNYGYTF NA TRBJ1-2 TRBV7-2 NA
TGCGCCAGCAGTGAGTCGGGGCTAGAGACCCAGTACTTC CASSESGLETQYF NA TRBJ2-5 TRBV10-2 NA
TGCGCCAGCAGGGGACAGGGGTCGTACGAGCAGTACTTC CASRGQGSYEQYF TRBD1 TRBJ2-7 TRBV5-1 few
TGTGCCAGTAGTAGTAGCGGGAGGATGAATGAGCAGTTCTTC CASSSSGRMNEQFF TRBD2 TRBJ2-1 TRBV19 NA
TGTGCCAGCAGTGTTTTGGGCCCTGAGCAGTTCTTC CASSVLGPEQFF NA TRBJ2-1 TRBV2 NA
TGTGCCTGGGAGGCTAGAGAGCAGTTCTTC CAWEAREQFF NA TRBJ2-1 TRBV30 NA
TGTGCCAGCAGCGGATCGACAGGGGGCTGGATCGAGCAGTACTTC CASSGSTGGWIEQYF TRBD1 TRBJ2-7 TRBV7-9 NA
TGTGCCACCAGCACATGGACAGACAACCAAGAGACCCAGTACTTC CATSTWTDNQETQYF NA TRBJ2-5 TRBV15 many
TGTGCCAGCAGCCAAGAGCGGCGCGGAAACACCATATATTTT CASSQERRGNTIYF NA TRBJ1-3 TRBV3-1/TRBV3-2 NA
TGTGCCAGCACCGGGACTAGCGGACCCTACGAGCAGTACTTC CASTGTSGPYEQYF TRBD2 TRBJ2-7 TRBV6-6 NA
TGTGCCAGTAGTACCCCAGGGGCCGGCACAGATACGCAGTATTTT CASSTPGAGTDTQYF NA TRBJ2-3 TRBV19 many
TGTGCCACCAGCAGGGGGACTAGCGGGGCCGGGGAGCTGTTTTTT CATSRGTSGAGELFF TRBD2 TRBJ2-2 TRBV15 NA
TGTGCCAGCTCATGGCAGGGGTCATTTGGCACCGGGGAGCTGTTTTTT CASSWQGSFGTGELFF NA TRBJ2-2 TRBV18 NA
TGTGCCAGCTCACCACCGGGGCAGGGACTATACAATGAGCAGTTCTTC CASSPPGQGLYNEQFF TRBD2 TRBJ2-1 TRBV18 NA
TGTGCCAGCAGTAGACAGGGTGGGACCGGGGAGCTGTTTTTT CASSRQGGTGELFF TRBD1 TRBJ2-2 TRBV28 NA
TGTGCCAGTAGTAGAGGACAGCAGAACACTGAAGCTTTCTTT CASSRGQQNTEAFF NA TRBJ1-1 TRBV19 NA
TGTGCCAGCAGCCCTAGGACAGGGGGCACAGATACGCAGTATTTT CASSPRTGGTDTQYF TRBD1 TRBJ2-3 TRBV11-3 NA
TGTGCCAGCAGTCGCAGGGACAATCAGCCCCAGCATTTT CASSRRDNQPQHF NA TRBJ1-5 TRBV7-6 NA
TGTGCCAGCAGTTTCGGGAGCGCGAGAGAGACCCAGTACTTC CASSFGSARETQYF NA TRBJ2-5 TRBV27 NA
TGCGCCAGCAGCCAAGGAACGGGACTAGCGTGGGAGACCCAGTACTTC CASSQGTGLAWETQYF TRBD2 TRBJ2-5 TRBV4-1 NA
TGTGCCAGCAGAGCACGTCCAGGGAATAATGAAAAACTGTTTTTT CASRARPGNNEKLFF NA TRBJ1-4 TRBV27 once
TGTGCCAGCAGTGTTGACCGGGACAGCTACCCTTACGAGCAGTACTTC CASSVDRDSYPYEQYF TRBD1 TRBJ2-7 TRBV2 NA
TGTGCCAGCAGCCCTTCGGGACTGGGGGTCTACGAGCAGTACTTC CASSPSGLGVYEQYF NA TRBJ2-7 TRBV7-2 NA
TGTGCCAGCAGCTCACGGACAGGGTCTAATGAAAAACTGTTTTTT CASSSRTGSNEKLFF TRBD1 TRBJ1-4 TRBV7-9 NA
TGTGCCAGCAGTGAAGCCGGGAACGAGCAGTACTTC CASSEAGNEQYF NA TRBJ2-7 TRBV6-1 NA
TGTGCCAGCAGGAAATTAGAAGAGACCCAGTACTTC CASRKLEETQYF NA TRBJ2-5 TRBV14 NA
TGTGCCAGCAGCCAAGTCAAGGGGGGGGAAGAGACCCAGTACTTC CASSQVKGGEETQYF NA TRBJ2-5 TRBV4-2 NA